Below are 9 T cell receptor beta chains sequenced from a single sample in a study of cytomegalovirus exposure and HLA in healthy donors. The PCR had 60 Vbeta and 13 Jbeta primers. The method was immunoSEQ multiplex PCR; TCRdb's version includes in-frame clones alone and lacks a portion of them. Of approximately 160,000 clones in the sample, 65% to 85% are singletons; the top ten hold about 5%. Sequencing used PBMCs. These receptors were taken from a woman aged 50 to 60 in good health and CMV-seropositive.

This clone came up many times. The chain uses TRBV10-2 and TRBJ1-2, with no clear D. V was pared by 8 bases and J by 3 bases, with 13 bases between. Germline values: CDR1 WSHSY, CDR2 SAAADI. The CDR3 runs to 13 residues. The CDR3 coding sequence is TGCGCCAGCCCCCGGGGTTCTGACTATGGCTACACCTTC. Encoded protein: CASPRGSDYGYTF.

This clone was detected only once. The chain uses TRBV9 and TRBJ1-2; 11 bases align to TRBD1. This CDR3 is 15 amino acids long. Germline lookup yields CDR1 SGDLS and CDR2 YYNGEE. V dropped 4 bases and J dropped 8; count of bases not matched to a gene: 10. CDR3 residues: CASSSGQGAQRGYTF. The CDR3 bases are TGTGCCAGCAGCTCCGGACAGGGGGCGCAACGCGGCTACACCTTC.

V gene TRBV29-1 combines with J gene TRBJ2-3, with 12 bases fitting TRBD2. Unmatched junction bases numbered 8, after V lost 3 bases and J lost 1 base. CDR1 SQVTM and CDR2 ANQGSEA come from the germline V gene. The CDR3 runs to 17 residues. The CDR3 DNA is TGCAGCGTTGATTCCCGACGGACTAGCGGGGGCACAGATACGCAGTATTTT. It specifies CSVDSRRTSGGTDTQYF.

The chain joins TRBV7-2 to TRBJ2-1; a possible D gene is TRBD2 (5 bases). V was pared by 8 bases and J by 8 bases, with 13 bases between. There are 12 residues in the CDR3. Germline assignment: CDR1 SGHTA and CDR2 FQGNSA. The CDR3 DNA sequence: TGTGCCAGCTCTCTCGACGGGGATGAGCAGTTCTTC. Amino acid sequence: CASSLDGDEQFF. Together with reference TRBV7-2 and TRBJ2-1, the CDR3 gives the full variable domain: GAGVSQSPSNKVTEKGKDVELRCDPISGHTALYWYRQSLGQGLEFLIYFQGNSAPDKSGLPSDRFSAERTGGSVSTLTIQRTQQEDSAVYLCASSLDGDEQFFGPGTRLTVL.

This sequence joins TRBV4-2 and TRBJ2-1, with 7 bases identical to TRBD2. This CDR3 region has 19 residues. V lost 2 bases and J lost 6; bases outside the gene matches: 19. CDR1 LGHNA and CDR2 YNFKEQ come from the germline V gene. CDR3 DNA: TGTGCCAGCAGCCAACATCAGGCGGGAGCCTCTCGGGTGGGCAATGAGCAGTTCTTC. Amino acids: CASSQHQAGASRVGNEQFF.

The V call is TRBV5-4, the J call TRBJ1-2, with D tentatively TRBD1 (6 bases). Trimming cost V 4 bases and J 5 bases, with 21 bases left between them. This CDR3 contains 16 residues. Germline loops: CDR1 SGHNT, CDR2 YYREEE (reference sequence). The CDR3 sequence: CASSRRGGVVDYGYTF. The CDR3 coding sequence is TGTGCCAGCAGCCGAAGGGGGGGGGTCGTGGATTATGGCTACACCTTC.

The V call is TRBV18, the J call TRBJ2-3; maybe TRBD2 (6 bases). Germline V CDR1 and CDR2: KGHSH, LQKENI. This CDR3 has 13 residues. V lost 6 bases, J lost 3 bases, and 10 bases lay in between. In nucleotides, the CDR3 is TGTGCCAGCTCTCCTCTAGCGACAGATACGCAGTATTTT. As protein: CASSPLATDTQYF.

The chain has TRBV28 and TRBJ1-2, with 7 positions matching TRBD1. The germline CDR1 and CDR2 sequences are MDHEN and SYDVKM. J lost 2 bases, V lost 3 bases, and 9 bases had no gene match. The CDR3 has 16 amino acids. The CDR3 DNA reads TGTGCCAGCAGTTTTGGGGGACAGAAAGGGAACTATGGCTACACCTTC. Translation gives CASSFGGQKGNYGYTF.

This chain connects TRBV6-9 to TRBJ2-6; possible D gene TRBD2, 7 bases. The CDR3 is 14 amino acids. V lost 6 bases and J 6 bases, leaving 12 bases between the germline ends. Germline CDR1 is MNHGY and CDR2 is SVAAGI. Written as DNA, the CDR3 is TGTGCCAGCAGGGGGGGGCTACTGGCCAACGTCCTGACTTTC. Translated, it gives CASRGGLLANVLTF.